These 20 T cell receptor beta chains originate from one sample sequenced in a study of shared clonotypes between healthy human individuals. CD45RO negativity and positive selection for CCR7 defined naive CD8 cells, a population that excluded terminally differentiated effector memory CD45RA+ cells. The method was immunoSEQ multiplex PCR; TCRdb's version includes in-frame clones alone and lacks a portion of them. Among a few hundred thousand clones listed, less than 97% were seen once. The specimen was naive CD8+ T cells sorted from blood. Receptors originate from a woman in her twenties or thirties in good health.

This chain uses TRBV28 with TRBJ1-1; no reliable D call. CDR1 MDHEN and CDR2 SYDVKM come from the germline V gene. CDR3 length equals 14 residues. V shed 2 bases and J shed 1 base, with 8 bases lying between them. The CDR3 spells CASSLPQQNTEAFF. Written as DNA, the CDR3 is TGTGCCAGCAGTTTACCGCAACAGAACACTGAAGCTTTCTTT.

J is TRBJ1-5 and V is TRBV28; possible D gene TRBD1, 5 bases. The CDR3 has 15 amino acids. Germline V gene sequence: CDR1 MDHEN, CDR2 SYDVKM. Trimming took off 3 bases at V and 7 bases at J, with 16 bases between the two ends. This chain's CDR3 is CASSLRGGEGQPQHF. CDR3 bases: TGTGCCAGCAGTTTGAGAGGAGGGGAAGGACAGCCCCAGCATTTT.

V and J are TRBV2 and TRBJ2-5, with TRBD1 identical over 7 bases. The closer fit of TRBJ2-7 to the DNA end suggests the J call may be wrong. Germline lookup yields CDR1 SNHLY and CDR2 FYNNEI. The CDR3 length is 17 residues. Here the CDR3 reads CASSDPQGPPYGYEQYF. The DNA of the CDR3 is TGTGCCAGCAGTGACCCACAGGGGCCTCCTTATGGCTACGAGCAGTACTTC.

This sequence joins TRBV18 and TRBJ2-7; D unclear. Germline lookup yields CDR1 KGHSH and CDR2 LQKENI. CDR3 length: 12 amino acids. V lost 6 bases, J lost 4 bases, and 10 bases lay in between. CDR3 sequence (DNA): TGTGCCAGCTCCCCTATGTCATACGAGCAGTACTTC. Protein: CASSPMSYEQYF. The full variable domain, its missing parts supplied by reference TRBV18 and TRBJ2-7, is NAGVMQNPRHLVRRRGQEARLRCSPMKGHSHVYWYRQLPEEGLKFMVYLQKENIIDESGMPKERFSAEFPKEGPSILRIQQVVRGDSAAYFCASSPMSYEQYFGPGTRLTVT.

CDR3 protein: CASSPSGGSYNEQFF. The CDR3 DNA is TGTGCCAGCAGCCCCAGCGGGGGATCCTACAATGAGCAGTTCTTC. This chain joins TRBV11-1 and TRBJ2-1; 8 nucleotides line up with TRBD2. Germline V gene data show CDR1 as SGHAT and CDR2 as FQDESV (reference sequence). This CDR3 is built from 15 residues. V gave up 5 bases and J gave up 1 base; unmatched junction bases: 4.

This rearrangement joins TRBV5-1 to TRBJ2-3, with 7 bases aligning to TRBD2. Germline values: CDR1 SGHRS, CDR2 YFSETQ. Germline trimming cut 4 bases from V and 5 bases from J; bases unmatched to any gene: 7. There are 14 residues in the CDR3. In DNA form, the CDR3 reads TGCGCCAGCAGCCTTGGACTAGACCGAGATACGCAGTATTTT. This encodes CASSLGLDRDTQYF.

The chain couples TRBV2 to TRBJ1-4, with D possibly matching TRBD1 (5 bases). Trimming stripped 10 bases from V and 5 bases from J, with 11 bases between. From germline, CDR1 is SNHLY and CDR2 FYNNEI. The CDR3 extends over 12 amino acids. The CDR3 sequence: CATKAGNEKLFF. DNA for the CDR3: TGTGCCACCAAGGCAGGGAATGAAAAACTGTTTTTT. Looking up the rest from reference TRBV2 and TRBJ1-4 gives the full variable domain: EPEVTQTPSHQVTQMGQEVILRCVPISNHLYFYWYRQILGQKVEFLVSFYNNEISEKSEIFDDQFSVERPDGSNFTLKIRSTKLEDSAMYFCATKAGNEKLFFGSGTQLSVL.

This clone was counted once. The V and J genes are TRBV29-1 and TRBJ2-6; D could derive from TRBD1 or TRBD2 (5 bases each). Germline loops: CDR1 SQVTM, CDR2 ANQGSEA. V was trimmed by 4 bases and J by 2 bases, leaving 18 bases between them. This CDR3 spans 17 amino acids. Written as DNA, the CDR3 is TGCAGCGTTGTGGTAGGGACGATAACGCCTGGGGCCAACGTCCTGACTTTC. Amino acids: CSVVVGTITPGANVLTF.

The chain employs TRBV9 and TRBJ1-1; 9 nucleotides agree with TRBD1. The trim removed 3 bases at V and 3 bases at J, leaving 9 bases unmatched. Germline CDR1 SGDLS, CDR2 YYNGEE. CDR3 length: 16 amino acids. The CDR3 sequence is CASSAIQGARDTEAFF. Written as DNA, the CDR3 is TGTGCCAGCAGCGCAATACAGGGGGCGCGGGACACTGAAGCTTTCTTT.

This chain connects TRBV10-3 to TRBJ2-5; perhaps TRBD2 as D (5 bases). Trimming shortened V by 10 bases and J by 7 bases, and 22 bases separated the two germline ends. CDR1 is ENHRY and CDR2 is SYGVKD in the germline V gene. CDR3 length: 14 amino acids. As DNA, the CDR3 is TGTGCCACAACGGAGGAGAGAGCACCGCCGACCCAGTACTTC. Its protein is CATTEERAPPTQYF.

The V gene is TRBV7-2, the J gene TRBJ2-7, with D tentatively TRBD1 (5 bases). The germline V and J ends were trimmed by 3 bases and 7 bases, with 13 bases remaining between them. CDR1 and CDR2 from the germline V gene are SGHTA and FQGNSA. This CDR3 has 13 residues. CDR3 in amino acids: CASSFPRAGEQYF. The DNA of the CDR3 is TGTGCCAGCAGCTTTCCAAGAGCAGGGGAGCAGTACTTC.

The V call is TRBV2, the J call TRBJ2-1; 9 nucleotides line up with TRBD1. J lost 8 bases, V lost 6 bases, and 8 bases had no gene match. CDR1 is SNHLY and CDR2 is FYNNEI in the germline V gene. The CDR3 is 14 amino acids. The CDR3 sequence is CASRPGQGLDEQFF. The CDR3 nucleotides are TGTGCCAGCAGGCCGGGACAGGGTCTTGATGAGCAGTTCTTC.

The chain combines TRBV5-1 with TRBJ2-3, with D unclear. This CDR3 has 14 amino acids. Germline CDR1 SGHRS, CDR2 YFSETQ. V lost 5 bases to trimming and J lost 1 base, with 11 bases between them. DNA for the CDR3: TGCGCCAGCAGGGATGACCTGGGCACAGATACGCAGTATTTT. Translated: CASRDDLGTDTQYF.

The rearrangement links TRBV5-5 to TRBJ1-5; no reliable D call. Trimming pared 0 bases from V and 7 bases from J, leaving 8 bases between. The CDR3 is 13 residues long. Germline CDR1 and CDR2: SGHKS and YYEKEE (reference sequence). CDR3 nucleotide sequence: TGTGCCAGCAGCTTGGATCTCGGGCAGCCCCAGCATTTT. This codes for CASSLDLGQPQHF.

The rearrangement uses TRBV4-1 and TRBJ2-7, with 7 bases lining up with TRBD2. CDR3 size: 15 residues. Looked up from germline, CDR1 is MGHRA and CDR2 is YSYEKL. V gave up 0 bases and J gave up 3 bases; unmatched junction bases: 5. CDR3 sequence: CASSQDPGGRYEQYF. CDR3 bases: TGCGCCAGCAGCCAAGATCCGGGAGGTCGCTACGAGCAGTACTTC.

Concerning this clone: This sample includes further DNA sequences coding for the same CDR3. This chain connects TRBV13 to TRBJ1-1; TRBD1 is a possible D gene (5 bases). Trimming left V 0 bases short and J 1 base short, with 6 bases between. CDR3 length: 14 residues. In germline, CDR1 is PRHDT, CDR2 FYEKMQ (reference sequence). The CDR3 DNA reads as TGTGCCAGCAGCTTAGGTCAGGGGAACACTGAAGCTTTCTTT. This translates into CASSLGQGNTEAFF. Full variable domain (rest looked up from reference TRBV13 and TRBJ1-1): AAGVIQSPRHLIKEKRETATLKCYPIPRHDTVYWYQQGPGQDPQFLISFYEKMQSDKGSIPDRFSAQQFSDYHSELNMSSLELGDSALYFCASSLGQGNTEAFFGQGTRLTVV.

The CDR3 reads CASSVAGTTGETQYF. The CDR3 DNA reads as TGTGCCAGCAGCGTAGCCGGGACTACGGGAGAGACCCAGTACTTC. This chain connects TRBV9 to TRBJ2-5, with TRBD2 matching 7 bases. J lost 4 bases, V lost 0 bases, and 6 bases had no gene match. CDR3 length: 15 amino acids. Germline V CDR1 and CDR2: SGDLS, YYNGEE.

This chain joins TRBV6-5 and TRBJ2-7; 10 bases agree with TRBD1. Unmatched junction bases numbered 3, after V lost 0 bases and J lost 4 bases. The germline V gene encodes CDR1 MNHEY and CDR2 SVGAGI. The CDR3 length is 15 residues. The CDR3 sequence: CASSYSGQGGYEQYF. CDR3 bases: TGTGCCAGCAGTTACTCAGGACAGGGGGGTTACGAGCAGTACTTC.

J is TRBJ2-1 and V is TRBV4-1, with 8 bases aligning to TRBD2. CDR1 MGHRA and CDR2 YSYEKL come from the germline V gene. Trimming took 6 bases from V and 7 from J; bases not matched to a gene: 8. The CDR3 totals 14 residues. The CDR3 region has the DNA TGCGCCAGCAGAAACAGCGGGAGTCGGAATGAGCAGTTCTTC. This translates into CASRNSGSRNEQFF.

This chain joins TRBV2 and TRBJ1-1; the D gene is possibly TRBD1 (6 bases). Germline CDR1 is SNHLY and CDR2 is FYNNEI. V was pared by 2 bases and J by 6 bases, with 16 bases between. This CDR3 is 15 amino acids long. CDR3 sequence (DNA): TGTGCCAGCAGTGAAACCAGGGGATGGCTCCCTGAAGCTTTCTTT. Protein: CASSETRGWLPEAFF. Using reference TRBV2 and TRBJ1-1 for the parts outside the CDR3, the full variable domain is EPEVTQTPSHQVTQMGQEVILRCVPISNHLYFYWYRQILGQKVEFLVSFYNNEISEKSEIFDDQFSVERPDGSNFTLKIRSTKLEDSAMYFCASSETRGWLPEAFFGQGTRLTVV.